This T cell receptor beta chain was identified in a study of shared clonotypes between healthy human individuals. About the research overall: The study used three CD4 naive, three CD4 memory, two CD8 naive and one CD8 memory plate per donor.

Overall study results and limits: The diversity represented, both genetic and in exposure history, was limited by few donors. What naive subsets generally showed was a larger estimated richness than memory subsets showed.

Germline V gene data show CDR1 as MNHEY and CDR2 as SVGAGI. This CDR3 has 15 amino acids. V lost 0 bases to trimming and J lost 2 bases; unmatched junction nucleotides: 3. About this clone: Its antigen is not known. The same CDR3 also results from other DNA sequences found in this sample.

In the original workflow: Junction-only sequences without quality scores were provided by ImmunoSEQ, so filtering was different. Measured with immunoSEQ multiplex PCR; TCRdb has only the in-frame clones, and not every one. V and J calls and clone size come straight from that table; D and trimming were deduced from the DNA. Of roughly 2.2 million clones detected, less than 95% appear once; the ten largest clones hold 0.37%. This TCR was sampled from a man aged 18 to 29 in good health. Some clones in this sample may be carry-over from other donors' samples. The rearrangement uses TRBV6-5 and TRBJ2-7; 8 positions match TRBD1. Sample: naive CD4+ T cells from PBMCs. Subset defined: CD45RA+ positively selected. The CDR3 spells CASSYSGTGTYEQYF. CDR3 nucleotides: TGTGCCAGCAGTTACTCCGGGACAGGAACCTACGAGCAGTACTTC.